Presented here are 6 T cell receptor beta chains from one specimen sequenced in a study of blood T cell repertoires in COVID-19. Sequencing used immunoSEQ multiplex PCR; TCRdb keeps in-frame clones, though not all of them. The sample lists approximately 260,000 clones; approximately 79% were seen once. The sequenced sample consisted of peripheral blood. These receptors all stem from a woman aged 35 to 49 with active or convalescent COVID-19.

This clone appeared a few times. The rearrangement joins TRBV29-1 to TRBJ2-5; D is perhaps TRBD1 (6 bases). V was shortened by 8 bases and J by 4 bases, with 11 bases between the two germline ends. CDR3 size: 11 residues. From germline, CDR1 is SQVTM and CDR2 ANQGSEA. CDR3 DNA: TGCAGCATCCTACAGGGAGAGACCCAGTACTTC. It codes for CSILQGETQYF.

This clone was detected only a few times. The chain employs TRBV6-5 and TRBJ2-7; D might be TRBD1 (5 bases). Germline CDR1 MNHEY, CDR2 SVGAGI. The CDR3 is 13 residues long. Trimming took off 6 bases at V and 7 bases at J, with 16 bases between the two ends. CDR3 nucleotide sequence: TGTGCCAGCAGGGAGCCAGGGCTAGGGGAGCAGTACTTC. Its translation is CASREPGLGEQYF.

This chain links TRBV5-1 with TRBJ1-6; D not certain. This CDR3 has 16 residues. Germline lookup yields CDR1 SGHRS and CDR2 YFSETQ. Trimming pared 0 bases from V and 0 bases from J, leaving 7 bases between. CDR3 amino acids: CASSLVQSSYNSPLHF. CDR3 in DNA: TGCGCCAGCAGCTTGGTACAGAGCTCCTATAATTCACCCCTCCACTTT.

V usage is TRBV30 and J usage is TRBJ2-6; 8 nucleotides agree with TRBD1. The CDR3 spans 14 residues. Per germline, CDR1 GTSNPN and CDR2 SVGIG (reference sequence). The ends lost 8 bases at V and 4 bases at J; junction bases unmatched: 7. CDR3: CAGSGGSGANVLTF. CDR3 bases: TGTGCCGGATCAGGGGGCTCAGGGGCCAACGTCCTGACTTTC.

In regard to this clone: A read error is likely, as this CDR3 ends without the conserved phenylalanine or tryptophan. The limits of the CDR3 on the DNA are not certain, so only TCRdb's listed CDR3 is given. The chain couples TRBV18 to TRBJ2-7; the table gives TRBD2 as D, unverified against the DNA. Looked up from germline, CDR1 is KGHSH and CDR2 is LQKENI. Termini included, the CDR3 measures 11 amino acids. The CDR3 sequence is CASSAPGDYLL.

The V and J genes are TRBV10-3 and TRBJ2-7; TRBD2 aligns across 11 bases. The CDR3 covers 15 residues. The V segment lost 1 base and the J segment 7 bases; nucleotides outside the gene matches: 6. Germline loops: CDR1 ENHRY, CDR2 SYGVKD. In nucleotides, the CDR3 is TGTGCCATCAGTGAGTTAGCGGGGGGGACGGGGGAGCAGTACTTC. As protein: CAISELAGGTGEQYF.